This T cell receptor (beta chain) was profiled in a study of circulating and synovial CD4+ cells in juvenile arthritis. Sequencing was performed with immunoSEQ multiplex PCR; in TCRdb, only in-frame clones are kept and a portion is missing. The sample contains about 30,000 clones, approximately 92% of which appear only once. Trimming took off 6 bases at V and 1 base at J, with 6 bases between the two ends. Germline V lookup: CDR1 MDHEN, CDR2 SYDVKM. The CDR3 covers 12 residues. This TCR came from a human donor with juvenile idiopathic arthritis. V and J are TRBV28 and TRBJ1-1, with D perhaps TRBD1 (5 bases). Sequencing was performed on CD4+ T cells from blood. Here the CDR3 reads CASRGGNTEAFF. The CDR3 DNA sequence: TGTGCCAGCAGGGGGGGGAACACTGAAGCTTTCTTT.